Listed here are 24 T cell receptor beta chains from one sample, sequenced in a study of human T cells and chemical hapten exposure. TCRdb re-called the 5' RACE reads with MiXCR, one entry per CDR3 protein. The repertoire holds roughly 120,000 distinct CDR3 sequences, with around 20% as singletons. The total RNA was obtained from whole blood that was not fractionated. These receptor sequences come from a human donor in good health.

This chain uses TRBV5-4 with TRBJ1-4; D is perhaps TRBD1 (5 bases). V lost 4 bases and J 6 bases, leaving 19 bases between the germline ends. The CDR3 length is 16 residues. Germline V gene lookup returns CDR1 SGHNT and CDR2 YYREEE (reference sequence). CDR3 nucleotide sequence: TGTGCCAGCAGCCCGTCCCACGACAGAGGTCATGAAAAACTGTTTTTT. This translates into CASSPSHDRGHEKLFF.

This clonotype appeared a few times. The gene calls are TRBV27 and TRBJ2-3; the match to TRBD2 covers 9 bases. Trimming removed 11 bases from V and 4 bases from J; junction bases left unmatched: 13. CDR3 length: 15 amino acids. CDR1 and CDR2 (germline): MNHEY, SMNVEV (reference sequence). CDR3 sequence (DNA): TGTGCCGCGAAAGGTGGCGGGAGGGCCGCAGATACGCAGTATTTT. It encodes CAAKGGGRAADTQYF.

The rearrangement links TRBV20-1 to TRBJ1-5; TRBD1 might be the D (6 bases). The germline V gene has CDR1 DFQATT and CDR2 SNEGSKA (reference sequence). Trimming left V 6 bases short and J 4 bases short, with 13 bases between. The length of the CDR3 is 13 residues. CDR3 nucleotide sequence: TGCAGTGCACGGACAGCGGGGAATCAGCCCCAGCATTTT. It translates to CSARTAGNQPQHF.

The chain has TRBV3-1 and TRBJ2-7, with D perhaps given as TRBD1 or TRBD2 (6 bases each). V lost 0 bases, J lost 5 bases, and 17 bases lay in between. Germline CDR1 LGHDT, CDR2 YNNKEL (reference sequence). The CDR3 extends over 16 amino acids. The CDR3 DNA follows: TGTGCCAGCAGCCAAGACACCGGGACGGGGGCCCACGAGCAGTACTTC. Encoded protein: CASSQDTGTGAHEQYF.

The chain carries TRBV20-1 and TRBJ2-4, with D possibly matching TRBD2 (5 bases). This CDR3 has 12 residues. Germline CDR1 DFQATT, CDR2 SNEGSKA (reference sequence). V was shortened by 6 bases and J by 3 bases, with 9 bases between the two germline ends. Here the CDR3 reads CSATLVKNIQYF. The CDR3 coding sequence is TGCAGTGCCACACTAGTCAAAAACATTCAGTACTTC.

This clonotype was observed a handful of times. This sequence joins TRBV5-1 and TRBJ2-1; TRBD1 might be the D (6 bases). The germline gives CDR1 SGHRS, CDR2 YFSETQ. CDR3 size: 12 residues. Trimming stripped 4 bases from V and 6 bases from J, with 8 bases between. This CDR3 is CASSKDSNEQFF. Here the CDR3 DNA reads TGCGCCAGCAGCAAGGACAGCAATGAGCAGTTCTTC.

CDR3 sequence reads: CASSYYGMNTEAFF. CDR3 coding DNA: TGTGCCAGCAGTTACTATGGGATGAACACTGAAGCTTTCTTT. This sequence joins TRBV6-6 and TRBJ1-1; no clear D. Trimming stripped 1 base from V and 0 bases from J, with 6 bases between. The germline gives CDR1 MNHNY, CDR2 SVGAGI (reference sequence). This CDR3 region has 14 residues.

V gene TRBV12-5 combines with J gene TRBJ2-1; D not certain. The CDR3 totals 15 residues. V shed 5 bases and J shed 5 bases, with 16 bases lying between them. Germline V gene lookup returns CDR1 LGHNT and CDR2 FRNRAP. The CDR3: CASGGDLVGNNEQFF. Here the CDR3 DNA reads TGTGCTAGTGGTGGGGATTTGGTAGGAAACAATGAGCAGTTCTTC.

The chain links TRBV3-1 to TRBJ2-3; D remains unclear. Looked up from germline, CDR1 is LGHDT and CDR2 is YNNKEL (reference sequence). This CDR3 is 14 amino acids long. With 5 bases removed from V and 3 bases from J, the gap between germline ends came to 12 bases. The CDR3 loop is CASSFTRTTDTQYF. DNA for the CDR3: TGTGCCAGCAGCTTTACTCGTACGACAGATACGCAGTATTTT.

The sample holds one count of this clonotype. This rearrangement joins TRBV29-1 to TRBJ2-3; D is possibly TRBD2 (6 bases). Looked up from germline, CDR1 is SQVTM and CDR2 is ANQGSEA. V was pared by 4 bases and J by 0 bases, with 17 bases between. The CDR3 contains 16 residues. The CDR3, as DNA: TGCAGCGTTGGACCTAGCGCCACACGGAGCACAGATACGCAGTATTTT. Translated: CSVGPSATRSTDTQYF.

This clonotype was counted a few times. The chain combines TRBV9 with TRBJ2-2; 14 bases map to TRBD2. The CDR3 extends over 18 amino acids. V lost 4 bases and J lost 1; bases outside the gene matches: 6. CDR1 is SGDLS, CDR2 YYNGEE, per germline. This CDR3 reads CASSPRLAGGMNTGELFF. For the CDR3, the DNA is TGTGCCAGCAGCCCACGACTAGCGGGGGGGATGAACACCGGGGAGCTGTTTTTT.

V is TRBV12-3 or TRBV12-4 and J is TRBJ2-3; D uncertain. CDR3 length: 14 residues. V was trimmed by 6 bases and J by 3 bases, leaving 13 bases between them. In nucleotides, the CDR3 is TGTGCCAGCAGCCTAGAACCCGTAACAGATACGCAGTATTTT. Protein sequence: CASSLEPVTDTQYF.

The V and J genes are TRBV6-2 or TRBV6-3 and TRBJ2-1; D perhaps matches TRBD1 (6 bases). Deletions cut 11 bases from V and 9 bases from J, with 20 bases between. The CDR3 length is 13 residues. Germline V gives CDR1 MNHEY, CDR2 SVGEGT. The CDR3 region has the DNA TGTGCCCTTACGGGTGAGGACAGAAGTGAGCAGTTCTTC. It is translated as CALTGEDRSEQFF.

This sequence joins TRBV5-1 and TRBJ2-7, with TRBD1 as a possible D gene (6 bases). The ends were cut back, 5 bases at V and 2 bases at J, with 17 bases in the middle. The CDR3 is 15 amino acids. Germline CDR1 reads SGHRS; CDR2 reads YFSETQ. The CDR3 spells CASREGQGLAYEQYF. The CDR3 region has the DNA TGCGCCAGCAGGGAAGGGCAGGGGCTAGCCTACGAGCAGTACTTC.

This clonotype was picked up a small number of times. This rearrangement joins TRBV28 to TRBJ1-5; a possible D gene is TRBD1 (6 bases). V lost 7 bases and J 1 base, leaving 23 bases between the germline ends. The CDR3 runs to 18 residues. Germline assignment: CDR1 MDHEN and CDR2 SYDVKM. CDR3 region: CASIPGQPLEGSNQPQHF. The CDR3 DNA is TGTGCCAGCATCCCGGGACAACCTCTCGAGGGGAGCAATCAGCCCCAGCATTTT.

This clonotype turned up a few times. The chain carries TRBV6-5 and TRBJ1-1, with 8 bases lining up with TRBD1. The length of the CDR3 is 17 residues. Germline CDR1 is MNHEY and CDR2 is SVGAGI. V was clipped by 6 bases and J by 3 bases; unmatched bases: 15. The CDR3 DNA reads as TGTGCCAGCAGATCAACCCGACAGGGGAGTAGGTACACTGAAGCTTTCTTT. It encodes CASRSTRQGSRYTEAFF.

The chain links TRBV30 to TRBJ1-6, with D possibly matching TRBD1 (6 bases). CDR1 and CDR2 (germline): GTSNPN, SVGIG (reference sequence). This CDR3 has 13 residues. V was trimmed by 4 bases and J by 5 bases, leaving 9 bases between them. CDR3 region: CAWTGQDNSPLHF. The CDR3 DNA is TGTGCCTGGACGGGACAAGATAATTCACCCCTCCACTTT. The complete variable domain, with remaining parts taken from reference TRBV30 and TRBJ1-6, reads SQTIHQWPATLVQPVGSPLSLECTVEGTSNPNLYWYRQAAGRGLQLLFYSVGIGQISSEVPQNLSASRPQDRQFILSSKKLLLSDSGFYLCAWTGQDNSPLHFGNGTRLTVT.

The J gene is TRBJ2-2, the V gene TRBV19; weak D call: TRBD2 (5 bases). The CDR3 consists of 16 residues. The V end lost 5 bases, the J end lost 5 bases, and 18 bases lay between the germline ends. The V gene's germline CDR1 is LNHDA and CDR2 SQIVND (reference sequence). The CDR3 reads CASSSLGDGRTGELFF. As DNA, the CDR3 is TGTGCCAGTAGTTCGCTCGGGGATGGAAGAACCGGGGAGCTGTTTTTT.

This clonotype was counted a few times. The V gene is TRBV5-1, the J gene TRBJ2-1, with a possible D match to TRBD2 (5 bases). Deletions cut 0 bases from V and 9 bases from J, with 13 bases between. This CDR3 comprises 14 residues. Germline V CDR1 and CDR2: SGHRS, YFSETQ. CDR3 DNA: TGCGCCAGCAGCTTGGCCCTAGCCCCCGGTGAGCAGTTCTTC. It specifies CASSLALAPGEQFF.

This clonotype was seen more than once but under ten times. The J gene is TRBJ1-6, the V gene TRBV4-1; 7 bases are a match to TRBD1. Per the germline V gene, CDR1 is MGHRA and CDR2 is YSYEKL. V lost 1 base to trimming and J lost 12 bases; unmatched junction nucleotides: 9. This CDR3 contains 15 residues. CDR3 region: CASSQVWATGEPLHF. The CDR3 bases are TGCGCCAGCAGCCAAGTCTGGGCCACAGGGGAACCCCTCCACTTT.

V is TRBV20-1 and J is TRBJ2-3, with D possibly matching TRBD2 (6 bases). The germline CDR1 and CDR2 sequences are DFQATT and SNEGSKA (reference sequence). The V and J ends lost 1 base and 2 bases respectively, with 10 bases between them. The CDR3 is 14 amino acids. The CDR3 here is CSARGGTHTDTQYF. Written as DNA, the CDR3 is TGCAGTGCTAGAGGCGGGACTCACACAGATACGCAGTATTTT.

This chain joins TRBV6-5 and TRBJ2-1, with 8 positions matching TRBD2. J lost 9 bases, V lost 5 bases, and 6 bases had no gene match. Germline V gene lookup returns CDR1 MNHEY and CDR2 SVGAGI. This CDR3 is built from 13 residues. CDR3 loop: CASSNSGMGEQFF. The DNA of the CDR3 is TGTGCCAGCAGTAATAGCGGGATGGGTGAGCAGTTCTTC.

The V call is TRBV28, the J call TRBJ1-1, with 7 bases identical to TRBD1. Trimming cost V 5 bases and J 5 bases; bases outside gene matches: 11. CDR1 is MDHEN, CDR2 SYDVKM, per germline. The CDR3 covers 15 residues. The CDR3 bases are TGTGCCAGCAGTCCCCTCGACAGGGAAGCTACTGAAGCTTTCTTT. Its translation is CASSPLDREATEAFF.

This clonotype was observed a handful of times. This chain joins TRBV11-2 and TRBJ2-7, with 14 positions matching TRBD2. V lost 3 bases, J lost 3 bases, and 1 base stayed unmatched. The CDR3 consists of 15 residues. Germline V CDR1 and CDR2: SGHAT, FQNNGV. CDR3 nucleotide sequence: TGTGCCAGCAGCTTTGGACTAGCGGGAGGCTACGAGCAGTACTTC. It is translated as CASSFGLAGGYEQYF. The whole variable domain, remainder taken from reference TRBV11-2 and TRBJ2-7, is EAGVAQSPRYKIIEKRQSVAFWCNPISGHATLYWYQQILGQGPKLLIQFQNNGVVDDSQLPKDRFSAERLKGVDSTLKIQPAKLEDSAVYLCASSFGLAGGYEQYFGPGTRLTVT.